This T cell receptor beta chain was documented in a study of resident and recirculating memory T cells in vitiligo. Across the study: Epidermis came from shave biopsies of lesional and nonlesional sites, plus PBMCs.

Concerning this clone: Its antigen is still unknown.

The CDR3 sequence is 15 residues long. Germline CDR1 and CDR2: LGHNA and YSLEER. Trimming cost V 4 bases and J 1 base; bases outside gene matches: 4. This table comes from immunoSEQ multiplex PCR, and its TCRdb copy is limited to in-frame clones, with some not included. This table holds around 70,000 clones, 80% to 95% found once. Findings of the study overall: Clonality differed among vitiligo lesions, with no unique dominant clone. Different lesions suggested infiltration by different T cell clones.

This receptor was identified in a male donor with vitiligo. Sequenced material: blood. The rearrangement joins TRBV4-3 to TRBJ1-1; TRBD1 agrees at 9 bases. CDR3 in DNA: TGCGCCAGCAGCCTGGACAGGGGACCGAACACTGAAGCTTTCTTT. Translating it yields CASSLDRGPNTEAFF.